This is a list of T cell receptor beta chains from one sample in a study of cytomegalovirus exposure and HLA in healthy donors. Produced via immunoSEQ multiplex PCR; TCRdb's table is partial and in-frame only. The data contain about 98,000 clones, about 80% of them singletons. Sequencing was performed on PBMCs. These receptors were obtained from a man aged 18-30 years in good health and CMV-seropositive. CDR3s include the opening cysteine and the closing phenylalanine or tryptophan. Each record gives: J gene, D gene, V gene, CDR3 protein, CDR3 DNA. A D gene is named only where the DNA matches it firmly.

J gene: TRBJ1-2; D gene: .; V gene: TRBV2; CDR3 protein: CASPLALSGYTF; CDR3 DNA: TGTGCCAGCCCCTTAGCCCTTTCCGGCTACACCTTC
J gene: TRBJ2-5; D gene: .; V gene: TRBV27; CDR3 protein: CASSQPQESETQYF; CDR3 DNA: TGTGCCAGCAGCCAACCTCAAGAGTCTGAGACCCAGTACTTC
J gene: TRBJ1-2; D gene: TRBD1; V gene: TRBV25-1; CDR3 protein: CASSTGGRNYGYTF; CDR3 DNA: TGTGCCAGCAGTACAGGGGGCCGTAACTATGGCTACACCTTC
J gene: TRBJ1-2; D gene: TRBD1; V gene: TRBV7-2; CDR3 protein: CASSSRGDRFNYGYTF; CDR3 DNA: TGTGCCAGCAGCTCTAGGGGGGACAGATTTAACTATGGCTACACCTTC
J gene: TRBJ1-1; D gene: .; V gene: TRBV5-4; CDR3 protein: CASSLGTKFDEAFF; CDR3 DNA: TGTGCCAGCAGCTTGGGGACAAAATTTGATGAAGCTTTCTTT
J gene: TRBJ1-4; D gene: .; V gene: TRBV9; CDR3 protein: CASSAGQRFEKLFF; CDR3 DNA: TGTGCCAGCAGCGCCGGACAGCGTTTTGAAAAACTGTTTTTT
J gene: TRBJ2-7; D gene: .; V gene: TRBV7-2; CDR3 protein: CASSLGWSTYLEQYF; CDR3 DNA: TGTGCCAGCAGCTTAGGGTGGTCTACCTATTTAGAGCAGTACTTC
J gene: TRBJ1-2; D gene: .; V gene: TRBV19; CDR3 protein: CASSMRANYGYTF; CDR3 DNA: TGTGCCAGTAGTATGAGAGCTAACTATGGCTACACCTTC
J gene: TRBJ2-5; D gene: .; V gene: TRBV6-5; CDR3 protein: CASSPDSSPKGQYF; CDR3 DNA: TGTGCCAGCAGCCCCGACAGTTCACCGAAAGGGCAGTACTTC
J gene: TRBJ1-1; D gene: .; V gene: TRBV18; CDR3 protein: CASSPLGTEAFF; CDR3 DNA: TGTGCCAGCTCGCCACTCGGCACTGAAGCTTTCTTT